The clone carrying this T cell receptor beta chain has at least ten counts. Antigen: not known. This sample was included in a study of identical twins. Study results and limitations: Abundant beta clonotypes from cord blood had fewer insertions, unlike memory repertoires, which showed none.

Each CDR3 protein is one row after TCRdb ran MiXCR on the 5' RACE reads. Of around 240,000 distinct CDR3 sequences in the sample, over 9.5% were seen once. This CDR3 is built from 16 residues. The germline CDR1 and CDR2 sequences are LGHNA and YNFKEQ. The germline V and J ends were trimmed by 0 bases and 3 bases, with 14 bases remaining between them. This rearrangement joins TRBV4-2 to TRBJ1-1; D is perhaps TRBD1 (6 bases). Sample: memory T cells sorted from blood. This TCR was recovered from a man between 50 and 59 years old in good health. CDR3 region: CASSQDRWGRDTEAFF. In DNA form, the CDR3 reads TGTGCCAGCAGCCAAGATAGGTGGGGGCGAGACACTGAAGCTTTCTTT.